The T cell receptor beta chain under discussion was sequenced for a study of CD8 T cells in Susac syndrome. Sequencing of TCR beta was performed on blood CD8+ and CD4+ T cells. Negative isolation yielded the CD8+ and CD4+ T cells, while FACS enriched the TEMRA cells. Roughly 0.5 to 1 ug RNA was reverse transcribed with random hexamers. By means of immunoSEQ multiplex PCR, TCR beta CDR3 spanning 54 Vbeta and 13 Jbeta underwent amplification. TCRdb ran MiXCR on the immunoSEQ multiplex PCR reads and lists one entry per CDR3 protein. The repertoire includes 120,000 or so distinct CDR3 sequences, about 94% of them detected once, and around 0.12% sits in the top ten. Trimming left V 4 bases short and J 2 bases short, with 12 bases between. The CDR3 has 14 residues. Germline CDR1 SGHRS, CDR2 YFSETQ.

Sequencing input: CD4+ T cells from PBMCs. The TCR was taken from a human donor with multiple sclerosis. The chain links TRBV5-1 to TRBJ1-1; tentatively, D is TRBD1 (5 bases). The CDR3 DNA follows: TGCGCCAGCAGCGTTATAGGGGCAAACACTGAAGCTTTCTTT. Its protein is CASSVIGANTEAFF.